What follows describes a single T cell receptor beta chain. The antigen is undetermined. MiXCR was used by TCRdb to re-call the PCR reads. The sample holds approximately 25,000 clones; 20% to 25% are singletons and the top ten take 20% to 30%. Before thyroid surgery, none of the patients had received any treatment. This sample was included in a study of metastatic and nonmetastatic thyroid tumors. Study-level findings and limits: Reports indicated that malignant thyroid tumors showed significantly higher TCR beta diversity than benign nodules did, in blood and tumor.

Germline values: CDR1 SEHNR, CDR2 FQNEAQ (reference sequence). V lost 4 bases to trimming and J lost 4 bases, with 5 bases between them. The CDR3 is 12 residues long. Material: blood. This sequence originates from a male donor with papillary thyroid cancer or a benign thyroid nodule (not recorded which). Some clones in this sample may be carry-over from other donors' samples. The chain is built from TRBV7-9 and TRBJ1-3; D is unclear. Here the CDR3 reads CASSSAGNTIYF. In DNA form, the CDR3 reads TGTGCCAGCAGCTCCGCCGGAAACACCATATATTTT.